A single sample gave rise to the 6 T cell receptor beta chains below, sequenced in a study of human T cells and chemical hapten exposure. Sample time point: patch test 3, about 24 weeks after DPC sensitization. Regarding treatment: therapeutic diphenylcyclopropenone sensitization with weekly scalp DPC. TCRdb reprocessed the RACE reads with MiXCR, giving one entry per CDR3 protein. The profile covers roughly 200,000 distinct CDR3 sequences, with about 25% appearing a single time and around 2.5% taken by the ten largest. The source material was whole blood, sampled in connection with sensitization to the hapten diphenylcyclopropenone (DPC). These receptors were collected from a woman aged 40 to 50 with alopecia areata. Some clones in this sample may be carry-over from other donors' samples.

The rearrangement links TRBV20-1 to TRBJ2-7; possibly TRBD1 or TRBD2 for D (5 bases each). CDR3 length: 14 amino acids. Looked up from germline, CDR1 is DFQATT and CDR2 is SNEGSKA (reference sequence). V lost 2 bases to trimming and J lost 0 bases, with 11 bases between them. The chain's CDR3 is CSARSGAGSYEQYF. DNA for the CDR3: TGCAGTGCTAGATCCGGGGCCGGCTCCTACGAGCAGTACTTC.

The chain joins TRBV20-1 to TRBJ2-7, with D uncertain. Germline V gene sequence: CDR1 DFQATT, CDR2 SNEGSKA (reference sequence). There are 10 residues in the CDR3. The V gene lost 6 bases and the J gene lost 4 bases, with 7 bases spanning the gap. The CDR3 nucleotides are TGCAGTGCCGTAGAGTACGAGCAGTACTTC. Its translation is CSAVEYEQYF.

This clonotype was found many times. Mismatch with germline at one junction end may stem from a read error. This chain uses TRBV5-1 with TRBJ2-5; no reliable D call. The CDR3 spans 11 residues. The germline V gene has CDR1 SGHRS and CDR2 YFSETQ. The DNA of the CDR3 is TGTGCCAGCAGCTTGGACGAGACCCAGTACTTC. Protein product: CASSLDETQYF.

Only a few counts were recorded for this clonotype. The rearrangement links TRBV11-1 to TRBJ2-7; 10 bases align to TRBD2. V lost 5 bases, J lost 4 bases, and 8 bases stayed unmatched. The CDR3 runs 15 residues. The germline V gene has CDR1 SGHAT and CDR2 FQDESV (reference sequence). CDR3 coding DNA: TGTGCCAGCAGCGCCGCTAGCGGGAGACAGTACGAGCAGTACTTC. Translating it yields CASSAASGRQYEQYF.

This clonotype was found a few times. The CDR3 coding sequence is TGTGCCATCAGTGGGGGGGAGGAGACCCAGTACTTC. It yields the protein CAISGGEETQYF. The chain recombines TRBV10-3 with TRBJ2-5, with D possibly being TRBD2 (6 bases). The CDR3 totals 12 residues. Trimming pared 4 bases from V and 5 bases from J, leaving 8 bases between. The germline CDR1 and CDR2 sequences are ENHRY and SYGVKD.

The J gene is TRBJ2-7, the V gene TRBV20-1; D possibly corresponds to TRBD2 (5 bases). The CDR3 is 14 amino acids. Trimming took 6 bases from V and 0 from J, leaving 15 bases between them. CDR1 and CDR2 from the germline V gene are DFQATT and SNEGSKA (reference sequence). The CDR3 DNA is TGCAGTGCCCGTAGAGGGAGCAGCTCCTACGAGCAGTACTTC. Protein: CSARRGSSSYEQYF.